This record looks at one T cell receptor beta chain sequence and its context. Assay: immunoSEQ multiplex PCR; the TCRdb copy retains only in-frame clones and omits some. Among about 58,000 clones listed, around 82% were seen once. This record comes from a study of memory CD4+ T cells and cytomegalovirus serostatus. In germline, CDR1 is MDHEN, CDR2 SYDVKM. This CDR3 comprises 18 residues. V lost 5 bases, J lost 6 bases, and 26 bases lay in between. The sort gate was single viable CD3+CD4+CD8-CD45RO+ cells for memory CD4+ T cells. Input material: memory CD4+ T cells from blood. The rearrangement links TRBV28 to TRBJ1-5, with D possibly TRBD1 on 6 matching bases. The receptor was derived from an adult in good health and CMV-seronegative. Some clones in this sample may be carry-over from other donors' samples. The CDR3, as DNA: TGTGCCAGCAGTACAGCCCGGGAGAGGGGGGCAATTGGTCAGCCCCAGCATTTT. Translated, it gives CASSTARERGAIGQPQHF.